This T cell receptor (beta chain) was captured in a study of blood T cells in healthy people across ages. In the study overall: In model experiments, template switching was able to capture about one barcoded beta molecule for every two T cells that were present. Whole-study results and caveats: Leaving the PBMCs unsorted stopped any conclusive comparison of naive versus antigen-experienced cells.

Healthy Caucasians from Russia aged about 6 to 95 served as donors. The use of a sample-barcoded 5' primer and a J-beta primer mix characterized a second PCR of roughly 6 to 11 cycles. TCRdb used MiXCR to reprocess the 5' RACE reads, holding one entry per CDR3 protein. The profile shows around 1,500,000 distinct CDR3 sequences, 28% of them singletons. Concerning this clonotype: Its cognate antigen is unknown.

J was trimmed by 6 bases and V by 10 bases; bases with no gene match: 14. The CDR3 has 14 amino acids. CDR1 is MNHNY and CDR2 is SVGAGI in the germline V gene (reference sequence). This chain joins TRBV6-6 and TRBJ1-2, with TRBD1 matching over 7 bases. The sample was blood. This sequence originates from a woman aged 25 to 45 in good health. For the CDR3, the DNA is TGTGCCACCCAGACGACAGGGCTTCTGGATGGCTACACCTTC. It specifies CATQTTGLLDGYTF.